This record concerns one T cell receptor (beta chain) sequence. TCRdb's copy holds only in-frame clones and misses some; the assay was immunoSEQ multiplex PCR. The sample yields 86,000 or so clones, around 94% seen once. These data originate in a study of OX40 agonist ivuxolimab in advanced cancers. V was trimmed by 1 base and J by 15 bases, leaving 13 bases between them. Germline assignment: CDR1 SNHLY and CDR2 FYNNEI. This CDR3 has 12 residues. V is TRBV2 and J is TRBJ2-1; D possibly matches TRBD1 or TRBD2 (6 bases each). The sequence derives from an adult with an advanced solid tumor such as melanoma, head and neck, liver or kidney cancer. The sample consisted of CD4+ or CD8+ T cells sorted from blood, taken in a trial of the OX40 agonist ivuxolimab. The CDR3 reads CASSEGRDTLFF. The CDR3 nucleotides are TGTGCCAGCAGTGAAGGGCGGGACACGCTGTTCTTC.